The clone carrying this TCR beta chain was counted a few times. The antigen is unknown. As to time point: sample taken at primary tumor resection. Whole RNA from tumor, nontumor lung or frozen PBMC was sequenced unsorted. Donation came from approximately 69 patients with untreated early-stage non-small cell lung cancer. These data belong to a study of spatial heterogeneity in lung cancer. Study in general: Raw reads showed each unique TCR and UMI combination turning up more than ten times on average.

Germline assignment: CDR1 SGHAT and CDR2 FQNNGV. CDR3 length: 15 amino acids. The germline V and J ends were trimmed by 2 bases and 2 bases, with 13 bases remaining between them. Overall study findings and caveats: The appearance of ubiquitous expanded tumor TCRs in blood was greater at resection than follow-up.

Individually, TCR cDNA molecules were each labelled with a unique molecular identifier. MiXCR, applied by TCRdb to the 5' RACE reads, yields one record per CDR3 protein. Among under 40,000 distinct CDR3 sequences, 4.5% to 6% were seen once, and the ten largest hold 9.5% to 13%. The sample here was PBMCs, taken at surgery. The origin of this receptor is a male donor with early-stage non-small cell lung cancer. This chain joins TRBV11-2 and TRBJ2-7, with D possibly being TRBD1 (6 bases). The CDR3 DNA follows: TGTGCCAGCAGCTTATACGCAGGGGTTACCTACGAGCAGTACTTC. This codes for CASSLYAGVTYEQYF. Together with reference TRBV11-2 and TRBJ2-7, the CDR3 gives the full variable domain: EAGVAQSPRYKIIEKRQSVAFWCNPISGHATLYWYQQILGQGPKLLIQFQNNGVVDDSQLPKDRFSAERLKGVDSTLKIQPAKLEDSAVYLCASSLYAGVTYEQYFGPGTRLTVT.